One and the same sample provided the 15 T cell receptor beta chains below, sequenced in a study of tumour-infiltrating T cells in Burkitt lymphoma. Here immunoSEQ multiplex PCR was the method, and the copy in TCRdb shows in-frame clones only, minus some. The table has a few thousand clones, approximately 26% seen once. The sample comprised tumor tissue. Every receptor here comes from a human donor with diffuse large B-cell lymphoma.

The genes are TRBV7-9 and TRBJ1-5; maybe TRBD1 (5 bases). This CDR3 is built from 15 residues. CDR1 SEHNR and CDR2 FQNEAQ come from the germline V gene (reference sequence). Trimming removed 5 bases at V and 10 bases at J, with 21 bases between. Written as DNA, the CDR3 is TGTGCCAGCAGCCTTATCGGCAGGGAAGGGGAACCCCAGCATTTT. It is translated as CASSLIGREGEPQHF. Full variable domain (remainder filled in from reference TRBV7-9 and TRBJ1-5): DTGVSQNPRHKITKRGQNVTFRCDPISEHNRLYWYRQTLGQGPEFLTYFQNEAQLEKSRLLSDRFSAERPKGSFSTLEIQRTEQGDSAMYLCASSLIGREGEPQHFGDGTRLSIL.

This clone occurred a few times. The chain has TRBV19 and TRBJ1-1; tentative D call: TRBD1 (6 bases). Trimming cost V 5 bases and J 3 bases, with 10 bases left between them. CDR1 is LNHDA, CDR2 SQIVND, per germline (reference sequence). The CDR3 runs 13 residues. CDR3 sequence reads: CASSAYRDTEAFF. CDR3 sequence (DNA): TGTGCCAGTAGTGCCTACAGGGACACTGAAGCTTTCTTT.

This clone is medium-sized (0.01 to 0.1%) within its sample. The rearrangement joins TRBV15 to TRBJ1-4; D call uncertain. V lost 3 bases, J lost 7 bases, and 6 bases lay in between. The germline CDR1 and CDR2 sequences are LNHNV and YYDKDF (reference sequence). The CDR3 loop spans 12 amino acids. CDR3 amino acids: CATSRSGEKLFF. CDR3 in DNA: TGTGCCACCAGCAGGTCAGGTGAAAAACTGTTTTTT.

This clone was observed a handful of times. The chain links TRBV27 to TRBJ2-3, with D possibly TRBD2 on 5 matching bases. CDR1 and CDR2 from the germline V gene are MNHEY and SMNVEV (reference sequence). With 2 bases removed from V and 4 bases from J, the gap between germline ends came to 10 bases. The CDR3 contains 14 residues. CDR3 region: CASSLLARADTQYF. CDR3 DNA sequence: TGTGCCAGCAGTTTACTAGCAAGGGCAGATACGCAGTATTTT.

The chain carries TRBV7-8 and TRBJ2-1; D may be TRBD2 (6 bases). Germline V CDR1 and CDR2: SGHVS, FQNEAQ. Trimming cost V 5 bases and J 9 bases, with 38 bases left between them. CDR3 size: 21 residues. CDR3 in amino acids: CASSLQPYYYRRRDCSSEQFF. The CDR3, as DNA: TGTGCCAGCAGCCTCCAACCGTACTACTACCGACGGCGGGATTGTTCCAGTGAGCAGTTCTTC.

This clone has just a few counts. CDR3 sequence: CASSSGRWTGDSGNTIYF. CDR3 bases: TGCGCCAGCAGCTCTGGGAGGTGGACAGGGGATTCTGGAAACACCATATATTTT. The gene calls are TRBV5-1 and TRBJ1-3; 9 bases are a match to TRBD1. With 3 bases clipped from V and 1 base from J, the junction kept 11 bases outside the gene matches. The CDR3 spans 18 residues. Germline-derived CDR1 and CDR2 are SGHRS and YFSETQ.

The CDR3 protein is CASSDIGFTDTQYF. The CDR3 DNA reads TGTGCCAGCAGTGACATAGGGTTCACAGATACGCAGTATTTT. This rearrangement joins TRBV25-1 to TRBJ2-3, with unresolved D. The V end lost 3 bases, the J end lost 2 bases, and 9 bases lay between the germline ends. The CDR3 sequence is 14 residues long. Germline CDR1 and CDR2: MGHDK and SYGVNS. The complete variable domain, with remaining parts taken from reference TRBV25-1 and TRBJ2-3, reads EADIYQTPRYLVIGTGKKITLECSQTMGHDKMYWYQQDPGMELHLIHYSYGVNSTEKGDLSSESTVSRIRTEHFPLTLESARPSHTSQYLCASSDIGFTDTQYFGPGTRLTVL.

A few counts support this clone. CDR3 region: CATSRDRAAYEQYF. The CDR3 nucleotides read TGTGCCACCAGCAGAGATAGAGCAGCCTACGAGCAGTACTTC. This chain joins TRBV15 and TRBJ2-7; no definite D call. The CDR3 is 14 residues long. The germline V gene encodes CDR1 LNHNV and CDR2 YYDKDF (reference sequence). Trimming removed 0 bases from V and 2 bases from J, with 8 bases in between.

This clone came up once. CDR3 sequence (DNA): TGTGCCAGCAGTGGCCTAGCGGAAACCTACAATGAGCAGTTCTTC. It translates to CASSGLAETYNEQFF. The V gene is TRBV25-1, the J gene TRBJ2-1; 7 bases are a match to TRBD2. This CDR3 spans 15 amino acids. CDR1 is MGHDK, CDR2 SYGVNS, per germline. Trimming removed 4 bases from V and 2 bases from J; junction bases left unmatched: 5.

DNA for the CDR3: TGTGCCAGCAGCTCCCAGCGGGCCCCCTACAATGAGCAGTTCTTC. Its protein product is CASSSQRAPYNEQFF. The chain links TRBV9 to TRBJ2-1, with D possibly matching TRBD2 (6 bases). The V end was cut by 4 bases, the J end by 2 bases, with 13 bases between. The germline CDR1 and CDR2 sequences are SGDLS and YYNGEE. The length of the CDR3 is 15 residues.

The gene calls are TRBV7-3 and TRBJ2-1; 9 bases line up with TRBD1. V shed 5 bases, J shed 5 bases, and the junction held 7 bases outside the gene matches. The CDR3 covers 15 residues. CDR1 is SGHTA and CDR2 is FQGTGA in the germline V gene. CDR3 loop: CASSPDRGADNEQFF. DNA for the CDR3: TGTGCCAGCAGCCCGGACAGGGGTGCAGACAATGAGCAGTTCTTC. Using reference TRBV7-3 and TRBJ2-1 for the parts outside the CDR3, the full variable domain is GAGVSQTPSNKVTEKGKYVELRCDPISGHTALYWYRQSLGQGPEFLIYFQGTGAADDSGLPNDRFFAVRPEGSVSTLKIQRTERGDSAVYLCASSPDRGADNEQFFGPGTRLTVL.

The chain couples TRBV27 to TRBJ2-7; D may match TRBD1 or TRBD2 (5 bases each). The CDR3 totals 13 residues. Germline values: CDR1 MNHEY, CDR2 SMNVEV (reference sequence). V was clipped by 6 bases and J by 1 base, with 10 bases between them. CDR3 sequence (DNA): TGTGCCAGCAGGGCTGGGGGTTCCTACGAGCAGTACTTC. Protein product: CASRAGGSYEQYF.

V usage is TRBV6-1 and J usage is TRBJ2-7; 8 bases fit TRBD1. The CDR3 contains 13 residues. Trimming cost V 8 bases and J 4 bases; bases outside gene matches: 7. The germline V gene has CDR1 MNHNS and CDR2 SASEGT. The CDR3 is CASAPGQDYEQYF. The CDR3 bases are TGTGCCAGCGCTCCGGGACAGGATTACGAGCAGTACTTC.

This clone was counted a few times. V and J are TRBV5-5 and TRBJ1-1; D possibly corresponds to TRBD1 (6 bases). V lost 0 bases, J lost 3 bases, and 12 bases lay in between. CDR3 length: 15 amino acids. Germline CDR1 SGHKS, CDR2 YYEKEE (reference sequence). CDR3 residues: CASSLGGGRYTEAFF. The CDR3 DNA reads TGTGCCAGCAGCTTGGGTGGGGGGCGGTACACTGAAGCTTTCTTT.

Written as DNA, the CDR3 is TGTGCCAGTAGTATTGGGGTCAGTGTGTCGGGAGGAGACGAGCAGTACTTC. This sequence encodes CASSIGVSVSGGDEQYF. The V gene is TRBV19, the J gene TRBJ2-7; 7 bases are shared with TRBD2. Germline assignment: CDR1 LNHDA and CDR2 SQIVND (reference sequence). V was clipped by 3 bases and J by 5 bases; unmatched bases: 16. There are 17 residues in the CDR3.